This T cell receptor (beta chain) was captured by sequencing in a study of CD8+ T cells in alopecia areata listed by TCRdb under 2018. Study-level background: Treated patients were enrolled in an open-label pilot trial of oral tofacitinib, 5 to 10 mg twice daily, for moderate-to-severe alopecia areata. Clonality in the scalp was compared among normal scalp (n=4), patchy alopecia areata scalp (n=8), and alopecia totalis/universalis scalp (n=8). On the human side, TCRbeta sequencing was run on scalp tissue and on sorted CD4+ and CD8+ peripheral blood T cells from healthy controls and from alopecia areata patients with either patchy or totalis/universalis disease. To study T cell clonal expansion in alopecia areata, the researchers applied high-throughput TCRbeta sequencing to both the C3H/HeJ mouse model and human patients. Amplification of TCRbeta CDR3 regions was done by immunoSEQ multiplex PCR using 35 Vbeta forward primers and 13 Jbeta reverse primers. Patients on tofacitinib were biopsied at baseline and after 4 and 24 weeks of treatment, and several of the patients also had a later scalp biopsy. For the treated patients, the SALT score, which quantifies what percentage of scalp surface area is affected, served as the measure of disease severity. The RNA source kit depended on sample type: the PAXgene miRNA kit for fixed scalp, the miRNeasy kit for PBMCs, and the RNeasy kit for mouse skin. Patients received tofacitinib for 6 to 18 months and were then followed off drug for 6 months to check for delayed response and recurrence. Overall results and qualifications from the work: Compared with normal scalp, lesional scalp, particularly in alopecia totalis/universalis, had higher clonality and more expanded CD8+ clones, which suggests antigenic drive. Many expanded lesional clones were found to persist in scalp and blood during tofacitinib treatment, and relapse after treatment cessation may be partly explained by this persistence. Compared with mice, TCR sequences shared between patients were less clear, possibly partly because of HLA diversity across the patient population. Because the treated cohort was small and had just a single nonresponder, larger studies are needed to establish links between baseline CD8+ expansion and response. Scalp clonality and the number of expanded CD8+ clones among the top 100 scalp clones were significantly decreased by tofacitinib. Resident alphabeta T cells in normal human skin are also sequenced, complicating scalp TCR repertoire analysis, unlike mouse skin dominated by gammadelta T cells.

Taken from the germline V gene, the CDR1 and CDR2 loops are LGHNA and YSLEER. The CDR3 contains 16 residues, cysteine and phenylalanine counted. The kept DNA is CDR3 alone, 48 bases in frame from the first base. V ends up 1 base short and J 6 bases short, with an unmatched junction base count of 9. The library was built by means of the immunoSEQ multiplex PCR assay. RNA was extracted from all samples and reverse transcribed into cDNA as template for TCR sequencing. First-strand cDNA was synthesized using SuperScript III with a 2:1 mix of oligo-dT and random hexamers. Amplification bias was assessed with a synthetic immune receptor repertoire, and residual bias was removed computationally. Per the original workflow: Raw reads were preprocessed for error removal, and CDR3 was defined according to IMGT conventions as running from the conserved cysteine to phenylalanine. Clonality was computed by normalizing Shannon entropy by log2 of the number of productive unique TCRs and subtracting the result from 1. Whether each scalp clone was CD4 or CD8 was inferred by checking scalp TCRbeta sequences against the CD4 and CD8 repertoires from sorted blood. As stored in TCRdb, this immuneACCESS dataset retains in-frame rearrangements with V and J assigned. A fraction of the clones does not appear; measured against another copy, unresolved V genes explain less than half of the discrepancy, and the remainder lacks a known reason. Clone size and V and J calls were adopted from that table, with D and trimming inferred from the DNA. The sample records around 190,000 clones, around three fifths of which are singletons. Together, the top ten hold 1% of the sample.

About this clone itself: Its antigen target is currently unknown. No much larger clonotype is one base removed from it; base qualities were not supplied.

The label giving this sample's time point can be read as: 24 weeks on oral tofacitinib. The treatment or condition label for this specimen denotes: oral pan-JAK inhibitor, 5-10 mg twice daily. Lesional scalp punch biopsies and peripheral blood were collected from alopecia areata patients. After PBMCs were isolated by density centrifugation and stained for CD3, CD4 and CD8, a FACSAria was used to sort CD4+ and CD8+ T cells. The source is a human donor with alopecia areata. The source was CD4+ T cells sorted from blood, collected at week 24, from a patient treated with tofacitinib. This chain joins TRBV4-3 to TRBJ2-1; TRBD1 fits 7 bases in the junction. The CDR3 region: CASSQAGTENVNEQFF. The DNA is TGCGCCAGCAGCCAAGCCGGGACAGAGAACGTCAATGAGCAGTTCTTC.